This TCR beta chain was documented in a study of blood T cell repertoires in COVID-19. Profiled with immunoSEQ multiplex PCR; TCRdb holds only in-frame clones, not every one. This table holds tens of thousands of clones, just under 85% found once. The V segment lost 6 bases and the J segment 6 bases; nucleotides outside the gene matches: 6. Germline CDR1 is SGHRS and CDR2 is YFSETQ. The CDR3 consists of 14 residues. The chain employs TRBV5-1 and TRBJ2-2, with 9 bases identical to TRBD1. The sample consisted of peripheral blood. The TCR sequence derives from a man in his 70s with acute or convalescent COVID-19. CDR3 DNA: TGCGCCAGCAACCCGGGACAGGGATCCGGGGAGCTGTTTTTT. Its translation: CASNPGQGSGELFF.